This TCR beta chain comes out of a study of T cell repertoires in aging, cancer and after chemotherapy. Findings and caveats of the study: In healthy donors, age-related TCR diversity loss mainly reflected lost richness.

The V gene's germline CDR1 is MNHEY and CDR2 SVGEGT. CDR3 size: 15 residues. Trimming pared 5 bases from V and 2 bases from J, leaving 14 bases between. A few counts support this clonotype. Its antigen is as yet unknown. Peripheral blood genomic DNA, not sorted cells or RNA, was the template. Rearranged V-D-J TRB sequences were amplified with a mixed TRB-A/B primer pool. MiXCR was run by TCRdb on the multiplex PCR reads, yielding one entry per CDR3 protein. The sample has several thousand distinct CDR3 sequences, around a third seen once; the top ten hold roughly 44%. This TCR was sampled from a human donor in good health. The chain carries TRBV6-2 or TRBV6-3 and TRBJ2-3; no firm D call. Sequenced: blood. The CDR3 loop is CASSKVTRFTDTQYF. Here the CDR3 DNA reads TGTGCCAGCAGTAAAGTGACTCGATTCACAGATACGCAGTATTTT.